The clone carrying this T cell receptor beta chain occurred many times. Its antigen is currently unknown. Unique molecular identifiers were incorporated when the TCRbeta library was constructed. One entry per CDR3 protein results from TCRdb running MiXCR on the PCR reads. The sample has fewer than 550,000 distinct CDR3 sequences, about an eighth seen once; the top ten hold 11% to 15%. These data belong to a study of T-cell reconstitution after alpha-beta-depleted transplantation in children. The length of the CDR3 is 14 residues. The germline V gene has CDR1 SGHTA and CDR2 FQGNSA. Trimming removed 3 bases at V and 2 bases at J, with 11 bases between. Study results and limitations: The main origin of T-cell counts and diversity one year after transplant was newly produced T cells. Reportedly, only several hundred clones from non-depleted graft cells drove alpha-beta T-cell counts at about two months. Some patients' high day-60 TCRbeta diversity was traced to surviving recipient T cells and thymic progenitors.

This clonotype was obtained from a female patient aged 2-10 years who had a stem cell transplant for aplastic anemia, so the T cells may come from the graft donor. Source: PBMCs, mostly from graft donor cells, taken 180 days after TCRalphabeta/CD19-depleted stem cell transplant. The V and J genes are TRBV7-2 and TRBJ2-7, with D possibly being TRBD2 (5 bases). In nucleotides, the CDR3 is TGTGCCAGCAGCTTTTTCCCGGGAACCTACGAGCAGTACTTC. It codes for CASSFFPGTYEQYF.